A selection of T cell receptor beta chains follows, all from one sample in a study of control samples from healthy donors and cancer patients. The data were produced by immunoSEQ multiplex PCR, yet TCRdb's version contains in-frame clones alone and is incomplete. The sample holds about 120,000 clones, roughly 90% seen once. Sequencing was carried out using blood. These receptors all come from a man aged 45-60 years in good health. Both conserved end residues are part of each CDR3. Fields, in order: J gene, D gene, V gene, clone size, CDR3 protein, CDR3 DNA. D genes are given only for firm matches. Clone size appears in some rows only: once, few, many, or a class for an expanded clone.

TRBJ1-6 | TRBD1 | TRBV27 | - | CASTRGTSPLHF | TGTGCCAGCACCAGGGGGACCTCACCCCTCCACTTT
TRBJ2-7 | - | TRBV5-4 | - | CASSRRGPTSYEQYF | TGTGCCAGCAGCCGCCGGGGGCCTACCTCCTACGAGCAGTACTTC
TRBJ2-7 | - | TRBV12-3/TRBV12-4 | few | CASSLDQTYEQYF | TGTGCCAGCAGTTTAGACCAAACCTACGAGCAGTACTTC
TRBJ2-7 | TRBD1 | TRBV30 | - | CAGGQGSYEQYF | TGTGCCGGCGGACAGGGATCCTACGAGCAGTACTTC
TRBJ1-1 | - | TRBV7-9 | few | CASSLNANTEAFF | TGTGCCAGCAGCTTAAACGCGAACACTGAAGCTTTCTTT
TRBJ1-1 | - | TRBV19 | - | CASTEWGQENTEAFF | TGTGCCAGTACCGAGTGGGGGCAGGAGAACACTGAAGCTTTCTTT
TRBJ2-2 | - | TRBV11-3 | - | CASSLTGFPGPGELFF | TGTGCCAGCAGCTTAACGGGGTTCCCTGGGCCCGGGGAGCTGTTTTTT
TRBJ1-5 | TRBD1 | TRBV7-2 | - | CASRFPGTGGNQPQHF | TGTGCCAGCAGGTTTCCCGGGACAGGGGGCAATCAGCCCCAGCATTTT
TRBJ1-1 | - | TRBV30 | - | CAWTPLANTEAFF | TGTGCCTGGACCCCCCTTGCAAACACTGAAGCTTTCTTT
TRBJ1-2 | TRBD1 | TRBV27 | - | CASSFRTGRGYGYTF | TGTGCCAGCAGTTTCCGGACAGGACGGGGTTATGGCTACACCTTC
TRBJ2-7 | - | TRBV5-1 | - | CASSLGHDPDEQYF | TGCGCCAGCAGCTTGGGGCACGATCCTGACGAGCAGTACTTC
TRBJ1-6 | TRBD1 | TRBV27 | - | CASSWTGWDSPLHF | TGTGCCAGCAGCTGGACAGGCTGGGATTCACCCCTCCACTTT
TRBJ1-2 | - | TRBV3-1/TRBV3-2 | - | CASSQGGRGLGGYTF | TGTGCCAGCAGCCAAGGCGGGAGAGGGCTGGGTGGCTACACCTTC
TRBJ1-2 | - | TRBV30 | once | CAWSGGTHGYTF | TGTGCCTGGAGTGGAGGAACTCACGGCTACACCTTC
TRBJ2-5 | - | TRBV20-1 | - | CSASRSSQETQYF | TGCAGTGCTAGTAGGTCTTCCCAAGAGACCCAGTACTTC
TRBJ2-5 | TRBD1 | TRBV5-5 | - | CASSATGVGETQYF | TGTGCCAGCAGCGCCACAGGGGTAGGGGAGACCCAGTACTTC
TRBJ2-7 | TRBD1 | TRBV27 | few | CASKPGQGAIEQYF | TGTGCCAGCAAGCCGGGACAGGGGGCGATCGAGCAGTACTTC
TRBJ2-6 | TRBD2 | TRBV10-3 | - | CAISERGETGANVLTF | TGTGCCATCAGTGAACGGGGGGAGACTGGGGCCAACGTCCTGACTTTC
TRBJ1-6 | - | TRBV12-3/TRBV12-4 | - | CASSLGNSPLHF | TGTGCCAGCAGTCTGGGGAATTCACCCCTCCACTTT
TRBJ2-1 | TRBD2 | TRBV6-5 | - | CASSYQAGGGNEQFF | TGTGCCAGCAGTTATCAAGCGGGGGGGGGCAATGAGCAGTTCTTC